This section outlines one T cell receptor (beta chain) sequence together with its context. Its antigen is not known. The data originate from a study of radiotherapy plus CTLA-4 blockade in lung cancer. The wider study: Patients showed objective responses in approximately 17% of cases and disease control in under 35%.

Clones were sequenced by immunoSEQ multiplex PCR, and TCRdb holds only the in-frame ones, with some missing. The table includes about 95,000 clones, 83% detected once. Study-wide results and caveats: Radiotherapy plus ipilimumab was followed by expansion in blood of tumor-derived TCR clones.

Those patients who had chemo-refractory metastatic non-small-cell lung cancer were given focal radiation along with CTLA-4 blockade through ipilimumab. Here the sequenced sample was peripheral blood, taken from a patient treated with radiotherapy plus ipilimumab. The TCR sequence derives from a human donor with non-small cell lung cancer who had stable disease on radiotherapy plus ipilimumab.

The DNA for the CDR3 is TGTGCCAGCAGTTACTCGTATGGGACCAATGAGCAGTTCTTC. This sequence encodes CASSYSYGTNEQFF. The rearrangement uses TRBV6-6 and TRBJ2-1, with D possibly being TRBD1 or TRBD2 (5 bases each). In germline, CDR1 is MNHNY, CDR2 SVGAGI (reference sequence). Trimming stripped 0 bases from V and 6 bases from J, with 9 bases between. The length of the CDR3 is 14 residues.